The rows below give T cell receptor beta chains drawn from one sample of a study of T cell responses to AZD1222 COVID-19 vaccine. Here immunoSEQ multiplex PCR was the method, and the copy in TCRdb shows in-frame clones only, minus some. The sample contains about 140,000 clones, roughly 90% of which appear only once. The source was peripheral blood, collected on day 0 of AZD1222 vaccination. The receptors were sampled from an adult in good health. Both conserved end residues are part of each CDR3. The D gene is left open where the match is weak. Not all rows give a size; the values are once, few, many and, for expanded clones, a class.

. | TRBJ1-3 | TRBD1 | TRBV2 | TGTGCCAGCAGTGTATACCGGGACAGCCACTCTGGAAACACCATATATTTT | CASSVYRDSHSGNTIYF
. | TRBJ2-7 | . | TRBV15 | TGTGCCACCAGCATGAGGATAGGGCTAGCCGCCGCCACCTACGAGCAGTACTTC | CATSMRIGLAAATYEQYF
. | TRBJ1-2 | . | TRBV6-2/TRBV6-3 | TGTGCCAGCAGCAGTCCAGGGAACTATGGCTACACCTTC | CASSSPGNYGYTF
. | TRBJ2-1 | TRBD2 | TRBV14 | TGTGCCAGCAGCCCCAACATAGGGGCTAGCGGGAAAAAAGGCGATGAGCAGTTCTTC | CASSPNIGASGKKGDEQFF
. | TRBJ2-3 | TRBD2 | TRBV27 | TGTGCCAGCAGAACGACCGGACTAGCGGGAGGAATGGATACGCAGTATTTT | CASRTTGLAGGMDTQYF
. | TRBJ1-5 | . | TRBV28 | TGTGCCAGCAGCCCCCCCCGGCTACTTAGCAATCAGCCCCAGCATTTT | CASSPPRLLSNQPQHF
once | TRBJ1-1 | TRBD1 | TRBV11-2 | TGTGCCAGCAGCTTAACAGGGGGCACTGAAGCTTTCTTT | CASSLTGGTEAFF
. | TRBJ2-5 | TRBD1 | TRBV18 | TGTGCCAGCTCACTGGGGGTGACAGGGTCGGAGACCCAGTACTTC | CASSLGVTGSETQYF
. | TRBJ1-5 | TRBD1 | TRBV5-6 | TGTGCCAGCAGCTTGGCCAGGGGGTTGGGCAATCAGCCCCAGCATTTT | CASSLARGLGNQPQHF
. | TRBJ2-1 | . | TRBV11-3 | TGTGCCAGCAGCCAGAGGGACTTTAATAACAATGAGCAGTTCTTC | CASSQRDFNNNEQFF
. | TRBJ2-3 | . | TRBV5-1 | TGCGCCAGCAGCTTGGTAAGGGCGCAAAAAAACACAGATACGCAGTATTTT | CASSLVRAQKNTDTQYF
. | TRBJ2-1 | TRBD2 | TRBV6-2/TRBV6-3 | TGTGCCAGCAGTTACTTAGGGACTAGCGGGAGCCGCTCCTACAATGAGCAGTTCTTC | CASSYLGTSGSRSYNEQFF
. | TRBJ1-6 | TRBD1 | TRBV10-3 | TGTGCCATCAGTGATGACAGGGGGTATAATTCACCCCTCCACTTT | CAISDDRGYNSPLHF
. | TRBJ1-2 | TRBD1 | TRBV27 | TGTGCCAGCAGTCAGGGGGTACACTATGGCTACACCTTC | CASSQGVHYGYTF
few | TRBJ2-5 | . | TRBV11-3 | TGTGCCAGCAGCTTAGATCTGGTAGGGCAAGAGACCCAGTACTTC | CASSLDLVGQETQYF
. | TRBJ1-1 | TRBD1 | TRBV6-2/TRBV6-3 | TGTGCCAGCAGCCGACAGGGCTACACTGAAGCTTTCTTT | CASSRQGYTEAFF